This T cell receptor (beta chain) was captured in a study of T cell repertoires in cytomegalovirus infection. In the study overall: An indication of both CMV infection and matching HLA type came from public TCR beta signatures. Study findings and constraints: Individuals carrying CMV plus the relevant HLA were identified by cumulative frequency of public TCR beta families. What dominated the ex vivo response were HLA-C-restricted CMV-specific TCR beta clonotypes.

The germline CDR1 and CDR2 sequences are KGHSH and LQKENI. Trimming cost V 3 bases and J 0 bases, with 17 bases left between them. There are 17 residues in the CDR3. Using its own MiXCR run on the reads, TCRdb lists one record per CDR3 protein. The sample contains a few hundred thousand distinct CDR3 sequences, approximately 9% of which appear only once. There are a few counts of this clonotype. Antigen specificity is unknown. V is TRBV18 and J is TRBJ1-2; TRBD1 is a possible D gene (5 bases). Sequencing input: PBMCs. The TCR was taken from a human donor in good health (CMV status not recorded). Some clones in this sample may be carry-over from other donors' samples. In nucleotides, the CDR3 is TGTGCCAGCTCACCGATTGTGAAGGGACTAACTAACTATGGCTACACCTTC. Encoded protein: CASSPIVKGLTNYGYTF.